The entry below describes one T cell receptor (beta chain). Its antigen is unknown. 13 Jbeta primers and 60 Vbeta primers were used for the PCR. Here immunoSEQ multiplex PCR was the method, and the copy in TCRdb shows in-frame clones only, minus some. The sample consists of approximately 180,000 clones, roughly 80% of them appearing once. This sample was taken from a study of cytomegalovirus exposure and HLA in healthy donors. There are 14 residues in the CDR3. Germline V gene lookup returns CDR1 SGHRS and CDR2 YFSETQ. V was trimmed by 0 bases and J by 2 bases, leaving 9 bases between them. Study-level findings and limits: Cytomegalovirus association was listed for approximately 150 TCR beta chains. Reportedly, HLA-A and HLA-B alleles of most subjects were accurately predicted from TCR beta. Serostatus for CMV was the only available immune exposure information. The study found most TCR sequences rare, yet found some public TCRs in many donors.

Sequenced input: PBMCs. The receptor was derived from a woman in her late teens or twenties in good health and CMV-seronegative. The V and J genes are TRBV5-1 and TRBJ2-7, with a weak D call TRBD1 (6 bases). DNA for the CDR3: TGCGCCAGCAGCTTGGGGGCAGGGGCCTACGAGCAGTACGTC. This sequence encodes CASSLGAGAYEQYV.